Below, 10 T cell receptor beta chains from the same sample are listed, as sequenced in a study of blood T cell repertoires in COVID-19. The data were produced by immunoSEQ multiplex PCR, yet TCRdb's version contains in-frame clones alone and is incomplete. The table has about 96,000 clones, about 87% seen once. The source material was peripheral blood. These receptors all stem from a human donor with COVID-19, enrolled during active disease. The donor label of this sample is uncertain.

V and J are TRBV11-1 and TRBJ2-1, with 8 bases identical to TRBD1. CDR1 is SGHAT, CDR2 FQDESV, per germline (reference sequence). The ends lost 7 bases at V and 9 bases at J; junction bases unmatched: 11. CDR3 length: 14 amino acids. The CDR3 region has the DNA TGTGCCAGCACAGGGCGACAGGGGAGAGGTGAGCAGTTCTTC. It codes for CASTGRQGRGEQFF.

This clone showed up just once. This chain uses TRBV5-1 with TRBJ1-6, with TRBD1 as a possible D gene (5 bases). V was clipped by 2 bases and J by 9 bases, with 15 bases between them. Germline CDR1 SGHRS, CDR2 YFSETQ. The CDR3 has 15 amino acids. The CDR3 reads CASSLIEQEGSPLHF. For the CDR3, the DNA is TGCGCCAGCAGCTTAATTGAACAGGAAGGTTCACCCCTCCACTTT.

This clone has a handful of counts. The V and J genes are TRBV19 and TRBJ1-5; maybe TRBD1 (6 bases). Germline V gene data show CDR1 as LNHDA and CDR2 as SQIVND (reference sequence). CDR3 length equals 16 residues. V dropped 9 bases and J dropped 4 bases, with 22 bases sitting between them. In DNA form, the CDR3 reads TGTGCCAGCGAGCTATGGGGGCGCTTTGAAAATCAGCCCCAGCATTTT. Protein sequence: CASELWGRFENQPQHF.

The chain joins TRBV25-1 to TRBJ1-1; D unclear. This CDR3 is built from 14 residues. CDR1 is MGHDK and CDR2 is SYGVNS in the germline V gene. Trimming left V 3 bases short and J 7 bases short, with 15 bases between. CDR3 loop: CASSDRNLMVEAFF. The CDR3 region has the DNA TGTGCCAGCAGTGACAGAAACCTGATGGTTGAAGCTTTCTTT.

This chain joins TRBV3-1 (or the pseudogene TRBV3-2) and TRBJ1-5; no clear D. The V gene's germline CDR1 is LGHDT and CDR2 YNNKEL (reference sequence). The ends were cut back, 0 bases at V and 8 bases at J, with 14 bases in the middle. This CDR3 spans 15 amino acids. CDR3 residues: CASSQDAFLGEPQHF. DNA for the CDR3: TGTGCCAGCAGCCAAGACGCCTTTCTCGGGGAGCCCCAGCATTTT.

The J gene is TRBJ2-6, the V gene TRBV27; 7 nucleotides align to TRBD1. The CDR3 covers 15 residues. CDR1 is MNHEY and CDR2 is SMNVEV in the germline V gene (reference sequence). The V and J ends lost 6 bases and 2 bases, in that order; junction bases with no gene match: 4. CDR3 residues: CASSDRVAGANVLTF. The CDR3 DNA sequence: TGTGCCAGCAGCGACAGGGTGGCTGGGGCCAACGTCCTGACTTTC.

This clone was detected only once. This rearrangement joins TRBV5-1 to TRBJ2-1, with 11 bases lining up with TRBD2. The germline V gene encodes CDR1 SGHRS and CDR2 YFSETQ. J gave up 2 bases and V 1 base, and 2 bases lay outside the gene matches. CDR3 length equals 16 residues. CDR3 protein: CASSLTSGGTYNEQFF. CDR3 DNA: TGCGCCAGCAGCTTGACTAGCGGGGGAACCTACAATGAGCAGTTCTTC.

V usage is TRBV7-3 and J usage is TRBJ1-1, with 10 bases lining up with TRBD1. From germline, CDR1 is SGHTA and CDR2 FQGTGA. V dropped 5 bases and J dropped 1; count of bases not matched to a gene: 1. The CDR3 has 14 amino acids. The CDR3 coding sequence is TGTGCCAGCAGCCGGGACAGGGGGAACACTGAAGCTTTCTTT. This gives the protein CASSRDRGNTEAFF.

The V gene is TRBV10-3, the J gene TRBJ1-5, with a possible D match to TRBD1 (6 bases). The germline gives CDR1 ENHRY, CDR2 SYGVKD. This CDR3 has 16 residues. Trimming cost V 10 bases and J 3 bases, with 22 bases left between them. This CDR3 is CATGGQGGLNNQPQHF. Written as DNA, the CDR3 is TGTGCCACCGGGGGGCAGGGAGGGCTTAACAATCAGCCCCAGCATTTT.

The genes are TRBV6-5 and TRBJ1-6; D is perhaps TRBD1 (6 bases). The CDR3 consists of 15 residues. Trimming removed 6 bases at V and 4 bases at J, with 13 bases between. Germline assignment: CDR1 MNHEY and CDR2 SVGAGI. The CDR3: CASRTRTDYNSPLHF. CDR3 DNA: TGTGCCAGCAGAACAAGGACAGATTATAATTCACCCCTCCACTTT.